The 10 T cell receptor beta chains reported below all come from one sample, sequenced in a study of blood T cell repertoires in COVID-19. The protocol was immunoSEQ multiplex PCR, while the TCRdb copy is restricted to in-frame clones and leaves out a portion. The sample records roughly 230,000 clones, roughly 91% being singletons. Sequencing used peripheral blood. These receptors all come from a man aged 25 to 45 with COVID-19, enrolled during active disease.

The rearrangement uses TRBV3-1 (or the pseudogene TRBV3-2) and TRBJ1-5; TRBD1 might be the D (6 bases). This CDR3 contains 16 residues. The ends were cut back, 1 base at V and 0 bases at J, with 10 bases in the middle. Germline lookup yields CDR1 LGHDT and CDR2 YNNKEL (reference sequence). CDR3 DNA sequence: TGTGCCAGCAGCCAAGGAGGGGGTTATAGCAATCAGCCCCAGCATTTT. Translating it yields CASSQGGGYSNQPQHF.

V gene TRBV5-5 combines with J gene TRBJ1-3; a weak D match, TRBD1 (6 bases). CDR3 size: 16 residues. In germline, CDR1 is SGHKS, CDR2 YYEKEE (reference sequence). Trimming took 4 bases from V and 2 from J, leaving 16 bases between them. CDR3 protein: CASSTGRWGPGNTIYF. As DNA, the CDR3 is TGTGCCAGCAGCACGGGGCGGTGGGGGCCTGGAAACACCATATATTTT.

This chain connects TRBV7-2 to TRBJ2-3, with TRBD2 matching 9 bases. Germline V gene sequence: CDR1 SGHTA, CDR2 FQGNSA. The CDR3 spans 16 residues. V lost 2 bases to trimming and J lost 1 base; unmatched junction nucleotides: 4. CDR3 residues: CASSLYGGGGTDTQYF. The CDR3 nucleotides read TGTGCCAGCAGCTTATACGGCGGGGGGGGCACAGATACGCAGTATTTT.

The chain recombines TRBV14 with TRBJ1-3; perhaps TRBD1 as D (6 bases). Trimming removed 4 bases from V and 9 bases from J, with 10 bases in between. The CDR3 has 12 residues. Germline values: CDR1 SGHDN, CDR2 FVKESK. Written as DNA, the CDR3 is TGTGCCAGCAGCCCCGCAGGGGTCACCATATATTTT. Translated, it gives CASSPAGVTIYF.

The CDR3 sequence: CASSLDRDDEQYF. DNA of the CDR3: TGTGCCAGCAGCTTGGACAGGGACGACGAGCAGTACTTC. The chain recombines TRBV5-6 with TRBJ2-7, with D perhaps TRBD1 (6 bases). The CDR3 spans 13 residues. Trimming took 0 bases from V and 5 from J, leaving 9 bases between them. CDR1 SGHDT and CDR2 YYEEEE come from the germline V gene. Full variable domain (remainder filled in from reference TRBV5-6 and TRBJ2-7): DAGVTQSPTHLIKTRGQQVTLRCSPKSGHDTVSWYQQALGQGPQFIFQYYEEEERQRGNFPDRFSGHQFPNYSSELNVNALLLGDSALYLCASSLDRDDEQYFGPGTRLTVT.

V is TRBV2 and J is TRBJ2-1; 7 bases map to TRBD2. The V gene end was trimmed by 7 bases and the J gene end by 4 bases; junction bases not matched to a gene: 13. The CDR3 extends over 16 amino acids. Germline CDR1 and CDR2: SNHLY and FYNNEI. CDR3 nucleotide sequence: TGTGCCAGCAATCCCAAGCGGGGAGGACTTTACAATGAGCAGTTCTTC. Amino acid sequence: CASNPKRGGLYNEQFF.

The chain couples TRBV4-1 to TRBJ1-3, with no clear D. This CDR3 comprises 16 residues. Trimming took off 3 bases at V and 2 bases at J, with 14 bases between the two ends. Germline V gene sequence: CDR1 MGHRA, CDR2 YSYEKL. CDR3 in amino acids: CASSQESEVAGNTIYF. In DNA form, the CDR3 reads TGCGCCAGCAGCCAGGAATCCGAGGTCGCTGGAAACACCATATATTTT.

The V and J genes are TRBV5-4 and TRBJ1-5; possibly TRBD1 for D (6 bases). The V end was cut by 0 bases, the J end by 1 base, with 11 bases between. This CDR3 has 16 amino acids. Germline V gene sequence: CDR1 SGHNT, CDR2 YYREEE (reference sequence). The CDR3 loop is CASSLGGGASNQPQHF. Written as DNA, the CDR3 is TGTGCCAGCAGCTTGGGTGGGGGGGCCAGCAATCAGCCCCAGCATTTT. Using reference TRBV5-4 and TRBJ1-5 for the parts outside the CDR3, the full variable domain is ETGVTQSPTHLIKTRGQQVTLRCSSQSGHNTVSWYQQALGQGPQFIFQYYREEENGRGNFPPRFSGLQFPNYSSELNVNALELDDSALYLCASSLGGGASNQPQHFGDGTRLSIL.

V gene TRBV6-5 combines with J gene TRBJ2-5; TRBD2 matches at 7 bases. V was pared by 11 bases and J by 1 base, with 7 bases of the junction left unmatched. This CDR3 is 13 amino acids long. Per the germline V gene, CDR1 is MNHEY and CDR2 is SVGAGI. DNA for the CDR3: TGTGCCTCTTGTGGCGGGAGCCAAGAGACCCAGTACTTC. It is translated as CASCGGSQETQYF.

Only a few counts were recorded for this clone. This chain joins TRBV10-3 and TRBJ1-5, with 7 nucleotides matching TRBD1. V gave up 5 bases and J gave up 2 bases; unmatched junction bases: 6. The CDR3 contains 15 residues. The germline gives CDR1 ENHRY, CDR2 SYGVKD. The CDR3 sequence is CAISKQTGGNQPQHF. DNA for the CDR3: TGTGCCATCAGTAAACAAACAGGGGGCAATCAGCCCCAGCATTTT.